This TCR beta chain was sequenced for a study of T-cell reconstitution after alpha-beta-depleted transplantation in children. Concerning this clonotype: Antigen specificity is unknown. A single base separates this from a much larger clone, so it may be a read error.

Researchers prepared the TCRbeta library using unique molecular identifiers, the study reports. TCRdb analysed the PCR reads with MiXCR anew, one entry per CDR3 protein. The table has 900,000 or so distinct CDR3 sequences, roughly 15% seen once. Study-wide results and caveats: Several hundred expanded graft clones reportedly supplied alpha-beta T cells about two months after transplant.

The length of the CDR3 is 14 residues. The germline V gene encodes CDR1 SGHRS and CDR2 YFSETQ. This TCR derives from a male patient under 18 who had a stem cell transplant for acute lymphoblastic leukemia, so the T cells may come from the graft donor. This sequence joins TRBV5-1 and TRBJ1-4; 10 nucleotides line up with TRBD1. The material was PBMCs, mostly from graft donor cells, obtained 360 days after TCRalphabeta/CD19-depleted stem cell transplant. CDR3 region: CASSTGTGEERLFF. CDR3 DNA: TGCGCCAGCAGCACCGGGACAGGGGAGGAAAGACTGTTTTTT.